The next 19 T cell receptor beta chains were all read from a single sample in a study of T cells expressing NK-cell markers. Reanalyzing the 5' RACE reads, TCRdb keeps one entry per CDR3 protein, without DNA. In all, the sample yields 440,000 or so distinct CDR3 sequences. Sequenced input: blood T cells: a sorted CD56 or NKG2C T cell subset, CD4+ or CD8+ T cells, or bulk PBMC T cells (not recorded which). These receptors were collected from a woman aged 18-69 years in good health.

The chain joins TRBV18 to TRBJ2-1. The germline V gene encodes CDR1 KGHSH and CDR2 LQKENI. The CDR3 is made up of 12 amino acids. This CDR3 reads CASSRLGNEQFF.

This chain links TRBV19 with TRBJ2-1. Germline assignment: CDR1 LNHDA and CDR2 SQIVND (reference sequence). CDR3 length equals 13 residues. The CDR3 here is CASRDYVGNEQFF.

The chain combines TRBV19 with TRBJ2-3; there is no DNA to check the TCRdb D call of TRBD1. The CDR3 loop spans 13 amino acids. Germline lookup yields CDR1 LNHDA and CDR2 SQIVND (reference sequence). The CDR3: CASDQGAADTQYF.

This chain links TRBV29-1 with TRBJ2-1; TCRdb lists TRBD1, though no DNA is available to test this call. This CDR3 contains 12 residues. Germline CDR1 reads SQVTM; CDR2 reads ANQGSEA. CDR3 protein: CSVGTAYNEQFF.

The V and J genes are TRBV6-1 and TRBJ1-1; the D call of TRBD1 rests on TCRdb alone, since no DNA is present to check it. The germline V gene encodes CDR1 MNHNS and CDR2 SASEGT. This CDR3 contains 14 residues. CDR3 amino acids: CAIKRTGLETEAFF.

The genes are TRBV4-2 and TRBJ2-1; TCRdb's D gene call, TRBD2, goes unchecked for lack of DNA. Germline lookup yields CDR1 LGHNA and CDR2 YNFKEQ. This CDR3 region has 19 residues. The CDR3: CASSQKYGLAGSPDNEQFF.

The chain has TRBV9 and TRBJ2-5. CDR3 length: 14 residues. The germline CDR1 and CDR2 sequences are SGDLS and YYNGEE. The CDR3 sequence is CASSVSGREETQYF.

The V gene is TRBV20-1, the J gene TRBJ1-5; TCRdb names TRBD1, which stays unverified in the absence of DNA. Looked up from germline, CDR1 is DFQATT and CDR2 is SNEGSKA (reference sequence). The CDR3 consists of 14 residues. CDR3 residues: CSAHPGGGNQPQHF.

This sequence joins TRBV19 and TRBJ2-5. The CDR3 runs 14 residues. The germline gives CDR1 LNHDA, CDR2 SQIVND (reference sequence). The chain's CDR3 is CASSWNSFQETQYF.

The rearrangement uses TRBV24-1 and TRBJ2-5; TCRdb picks TRBD1, but there is no DNA to check that call. The CDR3 runs to 15 residues. Germline CDR1 KGHDR, CDR2 SFDVKD. CDR3 region: CATSVDRGFSETQYF.

This chain connects TRBV7-9 to TRBJ2-7; TCRdb proposes TRBD2, but this gene call is untestable without DNA. Germline loops: CDR1 SEHNR, CDR2 FQNEAQ (reference sequence). This CDR3 comprises 14 residues. CDR3 sequence: CASSVSGRVHEQYF.

The chain employs TRBV5-4 and TRBJ2-5. Germline V gene data show CDR1 as SGHNT and CDR2 as YYREEE (reference sequence). This CDR3 region has 13 residues. The CDR3 protein is CASSLARAETQYF.

This rearrangement joins TRBV9 to TRBJ1-6. The germline V gene encodes CDR1 SGDLS and CDR2 YYNGEE. CDR3 size: 13 residues. This CDR3 is CASSLIWGSPLHF.

The genes are TRBV12-3 or TRBV12-4 and TRBJ1-2; TCRdb calls TRBD1, which cannot be checked without DNA. The CDR3 contains 17 residues. The CDR3 spells CASSRRDRGYLVYGYTF.

The rearrangement links TRBV20-1 to TRBJ2-1; the D call of TRBD2 rests on TCRdb alone, since no DNA is present to check it. CDR1 is DFQATT, CDR2 SNEGSKA, per germline (reference sequence). The CDR3 loop spans 15 amino acids. The chain's CDR3 is CSAPPLAGRYNEQFF.

The rearrangement links TRBV27 to TRBJ2-1; checking the TCRdb D call of TRBD1 is not possible without DNA. This CDR3 has 16 residues. Germline loops: CDR1 MNHEY, CDR2 SMNVEV (reference sequence). CDR3 region: CASSLSGTGGYNEQFF.

The rearrangement links TRBV12-3 or TRBV12-4 to TRBJ1-6; TCRdb selects TRBD1, and the lack of DNA leaves this call unchecked. The CDR3 spans 16 residues. CDR3: CASTKGQGRYNSPLHF.

The V and J genes are TRBV19 and TRBJ2-1. The CDR3 covers 13 residues. CDR1 LNHDA and CDR2 SQIVND come from the germline V gene (reference sequence). The CDR3 spells CASSPETNNEQFF.

This rearrangement joins TRBV20-1 to TRBJ1-4; TCRdb names TRBD1, which stays unverified in the absence of DNA. Germline lookup yields CDR1 DFQATT and CDR2 SNEGSKA (reference sequence). This CDR3 is built from 17 residues. This CDR3 is CSARTGGQGATNEKLFF.